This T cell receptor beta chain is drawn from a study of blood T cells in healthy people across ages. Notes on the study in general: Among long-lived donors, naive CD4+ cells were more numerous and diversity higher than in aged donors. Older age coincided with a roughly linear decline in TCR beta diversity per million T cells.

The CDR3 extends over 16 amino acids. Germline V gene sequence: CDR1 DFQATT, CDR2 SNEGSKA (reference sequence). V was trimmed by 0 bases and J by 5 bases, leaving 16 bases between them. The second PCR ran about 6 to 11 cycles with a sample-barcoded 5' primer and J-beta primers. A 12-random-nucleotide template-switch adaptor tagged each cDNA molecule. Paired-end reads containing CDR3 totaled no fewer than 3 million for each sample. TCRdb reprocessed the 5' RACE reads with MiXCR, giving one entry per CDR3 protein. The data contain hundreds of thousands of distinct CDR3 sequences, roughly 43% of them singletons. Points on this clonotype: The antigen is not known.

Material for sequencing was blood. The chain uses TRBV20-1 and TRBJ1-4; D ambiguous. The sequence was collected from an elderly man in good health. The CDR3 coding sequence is TGCAGTGCTAGAGATCTGGAACAGAGAGTAAATGAAAAACTGTTTTTT. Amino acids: CSARDLEQRVNEKLFF.